The 31 T cell receptor beta chains below come from one sample, sequenced in a study of cytomegalovirus exposure and HLA in healthy donors. Use of 60 Vbeta and 13 Jbeta primers characterized the PCR. The method was immunoSEQ multiplex PCR; TCRdb's version includes in-frame clones alone and lacks a portion of them. The sample holds about 120,000 clones, 75% to 90% seen once. Sequencing was carried out using PBMCs. Receptors originate from a man aged 35-49 years in good health and CMV-seronegative.

This CDR3 reads CASSARGLVETQYF. The CDR3 region has the DNA TGTGCCAGCAGTGCGCGGGGCCTGGTAGAGACCCAGTACTTC. The chain combines TRBV9 with TRBJ2-5; tentatively, D is TRBD2 (6 bases). Per germline, CDR1 SGDLS and CDR2 YYNGEE. The CDR3 runs 14 residues. V shed 5 bases and J shed 4 bases, with 15 bases lying between them.

The rearrangement uses TRBV6-1 and TRBJ2-3; 8 positions agree with TRBD2. Germline assignment: CDR1 MNHNS and CDR2 SASEGT. Losses at the gene ends were 2 bases for V and 2 bases for J; bases not matched to a gene: 3. CDR3 length: 15 residues. The CDR3 DNA reads as TGTGCCAGCAGTGAAACGGGGGGGGTCACAGATACGCAGTATTTT. The encoded protein is CASSETGGVTDTQYF.

The chain joins TRBV27 to TRBJ1-2; D call uncertain. CDR3 length equals 16 residues. V lost 0 bases to trimming and J lost 0 bases, with 11 bases between them. The germline CDR1 and CDR2 sequences are MNHEY and SMNVEV (reference sequence). As DNA, the CDR3 is TGTGCCAGCAGTTTATCGCTGGGCAAGGCTAACTATGGCTACACCTTC. The encoded protein is CASSLSLGKANYGYTF.

This clone appeared a single time. The rearrangement uses TRBV4-3 and TRBJ2-3; D might be TRBD2 (6 bases). V lost 0 bases, J lost 2 bases, and 15 bases lay in between. The CDR3 covers 17 residues. CDR1 is LGHNA and CDR2 is YSLEER in the germline V gene. The CDR3 nucleotides are TGCGCCAGCAGCCAAGAAGGCGCGGGGTTCCCCACAGATACGCAGTATTTT. Its protein product is CASSQEGAGFPTDTQYF.

The chain couples TRBV6-5 to TRBJ1-5; TRBD1 might be the D (6 bases). CDR1 and CDR2 (germline): MNHEY, SVGAGI. Trimming took 0 bases from V and 6 from J, leaving 9 bases between them. CDR3 size: 14 residues. The CDR3 here is CASSYSGRGQPQHF. For the CDR3, the DNA is TGTGCCAGCAGTTACTCGGGCAGGGGTCAGCCCCAGCATTTT.

This chain links TRBV6-6 with TRBJ1-2; 10 nucleotides match TRBD1. There are 15 residues in the CDR3. V lost 4 bases, J lost 5 bases, and 7 bases stayed unmatched. Germline V gene data show CDR1 as MNHNY and CDR2 as SVGAGI (reference sequence). CDR3 loop: CASSFWTGGNYGYTF. CDR3 in DNA: TGTGCCAGCAGTTTTTGGACAGGGGGTAATTATGGCTACACCTTC.

The chain couples TRBV6-1 to TRBJ1-5; a possible D gene is TRBD1 (6 bases). V shed 6 bases and J shed 5 bases, with 17 bases lying between them. This CDR3 is 15 amino acids long. Looked up from germline, CDR1 is MNHNS and CDR2 is SASEGT. This CDR3 reads CASRLGEQGYQPQHF. The CDR3 nucleotides read TGTGCCAGCAGGTTGGGGGAACAGGGTTATCAGCCCCAGCATTTT.

The chain joins TRBV7-9 to TRBJ1-2; D may be TRBD1 (6 bases). The CDR3 length is 13 residues. Germline V gene lookup returns CDR1 SEHNR and CDR2 FQNEAQ (reference sequence). V lost 3 bases, J lost 12 bases, and 17 bases lay in between. CDR3 protein: CASSFGGLGVDTF. In nucleotides, the CDR3 is TGTGCCAGCAGCTTCGGGGGGCTGGGAGTGGACACCTTC.

The CDR3: CASSYSSEGDQPQHF. CDR3 DNA sequence: TGTGCCAGCAGTTACTCGTCGGAGGGCGACCAGCCCCAGCATTTT. The chain recombines TRBV6-5 with TRBJ1-5; D gene uncertain. This CDR3 has 15 residues. With 0 bases removed from V and 7 bases from J, the gap between germline ends came to 13 bases. Germline CDR1 is MNHEY and CDR2 is SVGAGI.

V gene TRBV7-2 combines with J gene TRBJ1-6; TRBD1 might be the D (6 bases). Germline assignment: CDR1 SGHTA and CDR2 FQGNSA. The CDR3 is 15 residues long. Deletions cut 6 bases from V and 8 bases from J, with 17 bases between. CDR3 coding DNA: TGTGCCAGCAGTTCTACAGGGAAAAGGGATTCACCCCTCCACTTT. Translation gives CASSSTGKRDSPLHF.

V is TRBV5-1 and J is TRBJ2-7; TRBD1 matches at 8 bases. CDR3 length: 13 amino acids. The germline CDR1 and CDR2 sequences are SGHRS and YFSETQ. Unmatched junction bases numbered 3, after V lost 4 bases and J lost 3 bases. The CDR3 is CASSGTGGYEQYF. The CDR3 DNA reads TGCGCCAGCAGCGGGACAGGAGGCTACGAGCAGTACTTC.

The rearrangement links TRBV4-3 to TRBJ1-6; D possibly corresponds to TRBD1 (5 bases). The germline CDR1 and CDR2 sequences are LGHNA and YSLEER. This CDR3 is 16 amino acids long. The V and J ends lost 0 bases and 7 bases respectively, with 13 bases between them. The CDR3 spells CASSQDPETVNSPLHF. The DNA for the CDR3 is TGCGCCAGCAGCCAAGATCCGGAGACAGTGAATTCACCCCTCCACTTT.

V gene TRBV6-6 combines with J gene TRBJ1-5, with 11 bases identical to TRBD1. Germline CDR1 reads MNHNY; CDR2 reads SVGAGI (reference sequence). The CDR3 loop spans 16 amino acids. V gave up 0 bases and J gave up 7 bases; unmatched junction bases: 5. This CDR3 reads CASSYSTRTGGQPQHF. The CDR3, as DNA: TGTGCCAGCAGTTACTCGACTAGGACAGGGGGCCAGCCCCAGCATTTT.

The chain uses TRBV10-3 and TRBJ2-3; TRBD2 matches at 15 bases. The germline gives CDR1 ENHRY, CDR2 SYGVKD. V gave up 6 bases and J gave up 2 bases; unmatched junction bases: 9. The CDR3 is 18 amino acids. As DNA, the CDR3 is TGTGCCATCAGGGGGAGGACTAGCGGGGGGGCCTACACAGATACGCAGTATTTT. Translation: CAIRGRTSGGAYTDTQYF.

The chain carries TRBV7-8 and TRBJ2-7, with TRBD1 matching over 8 bases. The CDR3 runs to 15 residues. Germline V gene data show CDR1 as SGHVS and CDR2 as FQNEAQ. Unmatched junction bases numbered 7, after V lost 3 bases and J lost 3 bases. The CDR3 region has the DNA TGTGCCAGCAGCTTCCTCTCCGGGACAGGCTACGAGCAGTACTTC. Translation gives CASSFLSGTGYEQYF.

This rearrangement joins TRBV19 to TRBJ1-5; 9 bases match TRBD1. The germline gives CDR1 LNHDA, CDR2 SQIVND (reference sequence). The CDR3 is 13 amino acids. Germline trimming cut 5 bases from V and 5 bases from J; bases unmatched to any gene: 1. CDR3 region: CASSGTGYQPQHF. Here the CDR3 DNA reads TGTGCCAGTAGTGGGACAGGGTATCAGCCCCAGCATTTT.

The chain carries TRBV2 and TRBJ1-5, with D tentatively TRBD1 (6 bases). The germline CDR1 and CDR2 sequences are SNHLY and FYNNEI. CDR3 length: 15 residues. With 6 bases removed from V and 1 base from J, the gap between germline ends came to 13 bases. CDR3 bases: TGTGCCAGCAGACAGGGTGATGGCAGCAATCAGCCCCAGCATTTT. It is translated as CASRQGDGSNQPQHF.

The J gene is TRBJ2-7, the V gene TRBV14; D is perhaps TRBD1 (5 bases). The CDR3 runs 14 residues. Trimming removed 5 bases from V and 3 bases from J, with 14 bases in between. CDR1 SGHDN and CDR2 FVKESK come from the germline V gene. The CDR3 DNA follows: TGTGCCAGCAGCGACTTGGGGCTACACTACGAGCAGTACTTC. Protein product: CASSDLGLHYEQYF.

The chain recombines TRBV7-3 with TRBJ2-7, with D unresolved. CDR3 length equals 13 residues. V gave up 1 base and J gave up 4 bases, with 8 bases separating them. Germline CDR1 reads SGHTA; CDR2 reads FQGTGA. This chain's CDR3 is CASSLRAAYEQYF. DNA for the CDR3: TGTGCCAGCAGCTTAAGGGCAGCATACGAGCAGTACTTC. Full variable domain (missing parts from reference TRBV7-3 and TRBJ2-7): GAGVSQTPSNKVTEKGKYVELRCDPISGHTALYWYRQSLGQGPEFLIYFQGTGAADDSGLPNDRFFAVRPEGSVSTLKIQRTERGDSAVYLCASSLRAAYEQYFGPGTRLTVT.

This clone showed up just once. The genes are TRBV15 and TRBJ2-2; TRBD1 is a possible D gene (5 bases). Deletions cut 4 bases from V and 4 bases from J, with 10 bases between. The CDR3 extends over 14 amino acids. Germline-derived CDR1 and CDR2 are LNHNV and YYDKDF (reference sequence). The CDR3 spells CATSKDRGTGELFF. CDR3 sequence (DNA): TGTGCCACCAGCAAAGATAGGGGCACCGGGGAGCTGTTTTTT.

The V and J genes are TRBV7-9 and TRBJ1-6, with D possibly being TRBD1 (5 bases). CDR1 is SEHNR and CDR2 is FQNEAQ in the germline V gene (reference sequence). V was cut by 3 bases and J by 2 bases, with 8 bases left in between. The CDR3 consists of 15 residues. The CDR3 here is CASSFETAYNSPLHF. CDR3 nucleotides: TGTGCCAGCAGCTTCGAGACAGCCTATAATTCACCCCTCCACTTT.

This chain links TRBV7-2 with TRBJ2-3, with TRBD1 matching over 8 bases. CDR1 and CDR2 (germline): SGHTA, FQGNSA. The length of the CDR3 is 18 residues. V was pared by 4 bases and J by 0 bases, with 12 bases of the junction left unmatched. CDR3 sequence: CASSSRDRRSLSTDTQYF. The CDR3 DNA reads as TGTGCCAGCAGCTCGAGGGACAGGCGATCTTTAAGCACAGATACGCAGTATTTT.

The chain joins TRBV9 to TRBJ1-3; TRBD1 aligns across 8 bases. Trimming at V came to 0 bases and at J to 3 bases, leaving 8 bases not matched to a gene. The CDR3 runs to 17 residues. From germline, CDR1 is SGDLS and CDR2 YYNGEE. The CDR3 region has the DNA TGTGCCAGCAGCGTAGGGGGGGACAGGAGACGTGGAAACACCATATATTTT. It translates to CASSVGGDRRRGNTIYF. Filled out from reference TRBV9 and TRBJ1-3, the complete variable domain reads DSGVTQTPKHLITATGQRVTLRCSPRSGDLSVYWYQQSLDQGLQFLIQYYNGEERAKGNILERFSAQQFPDLHSELNLSSLELGDSALYFCASSVGGDRRRGNTIYFGEGSWLTVV.

The chain couples TRBV6-5 to TRBJ1-5; 7 nucleotides agree with TRBD1. The V and J ends lost 6 bases and 5 bases, in that order; junction bases with no gene match: 10. Per the germline V gene, CDR1 is MNHEY and CDR2 is SVGAGI. The CDR3 runs 15 residues. The CDR3 coding sequence is TGTGCCAGCAGCCGAGGACAGGAGGGGGATCAGCCCCAGCATTTT. It specifies CASSRGQEGDQPQHF.

The genes are TRBV7-2 and TRBJ1-3; no definite D call. The V gene lost 1 base and the J gene lost 5 bases, with 6 bases spanning the gap. The length of the CDR3 is 13 residues. CDR1 and CDR2 from the germline V gene are SGHTA and FQGNSA. The CDR3 coding sequence is TGTGCCAGCAGCTTAGAATCCAGAAACACCATATATTTT. Its translation is CASSLESRNTIYF.

Only one count was recorded for this clone. The CDR3 loop reads CASNHLYGGAEAFF. Written as DNA, the CDR3 is TGTGCCAGCAATCACCTGTATGGGGGCGCTGAAGCTTTCTTT. J is TRBJ1-1 and V is TRBV6-1, with D possibly matching TRBD1 (6 bases). The V and J ends lost 7 bases and 6 bases respectively, with 18 bases between them. The CDR3 covers 14 residues. Germline CDR1 and CDR2: MNHNS and SASEGT.

V and J are TRBV5-1 and TRBJ1-4; D perhaps matches TRBD1 (5 bases). Germline V CDR1 and CDR2: SGHRS, YFSETQ. The V end lost 3 bases, the J end lost 2 bases, and 8 bases lay between the germline ends. The CDR3 sequence is 14 residues long. CDR3 amino acids: CASSSQGTNEKLFF. DNA for the CDR3: TGCGCCAGCAGCTCCCAGGGTACTAATGAAAAACTGTTTTTT. Filled out from reference TRBV5-1 and TRBJ1-4, the complete variable domain reads KAGVTQTPRYLIKTRGQQVTLSCSPISGHRSVSWYQQTPGQGLQFLFEYFSETQRNKGNFPGRFSGRQFSNSRSEMNVSTLELGDSALYLCASSSQGTNEKLFFGSGTQLSVL.

This clone was observed once. CDR3 bases: TGTGCCAGCAGCGTTGACGGAGGCACAGATACGCAGTATTTT. Translation gives CASSVDGGTDTQYF. The gene calls are TRBV6-1 and TRBJ2-3, with D unclear. V gave up 6 bases and J gave up 1 base, with 11 bases separating them. CDR1 and CDR2 from the germline V gene are MNHNS and SASEGT. This CDR3 has 14 residues.

The V call is TRBV5-4, the J call TRBJ1-2; TRBD1 matches 7 bases. CDR1 and CDR2 (germline): SGHNT, YYREEE (reference sequence). V shed 3 bases and J 0 bases; nucleotides not matched to a gene: 8. The CDR3 extends over 16 amino acids. The CDR3 here is CASSSLKRGPNYGYTF. Written as DNA, the CDR3 is TGTGCCAGCAGCTCTCTTAAAAGGGGGCCTAACTATGGCTACACCTTC.

The chain has TRBV7-9 and TRBJ2-7; possibly TRBD1 for D (6 bases). CDR3 length equals 14 residues. Trimming cost V 5 bases and J 0 bases, with 11 bases left between them. Germline loops: CDR1 SEHNR, CDR2 FQNEAQ (reference sequence). The CDR3 here is CASSLRDTSYEQYF. CDR3 coding DNA: TGTGCCAGCAGCCTTAGGGACACCTCCTACGAGCAGTACTTC.

V usage is TRBV6-6 and J usage is TRBJ1-2; 7 nucleotides agree with TRBD1. Unmatched junction bases numbered 9, after V lost 5 bases and J lost 3 bases. Per the germline V gene, CDR1 is MNHNY and CDR2 is SVGAGI (reference sequence). The CDR3 sequence is 15 residues long. In DNA, the CDR3 is TGTGCCAGCAGTCCCCTGAGGGGGCTCGACTATGGCTACACCTTC. Translated: CASSPLRGLDYGYTF.